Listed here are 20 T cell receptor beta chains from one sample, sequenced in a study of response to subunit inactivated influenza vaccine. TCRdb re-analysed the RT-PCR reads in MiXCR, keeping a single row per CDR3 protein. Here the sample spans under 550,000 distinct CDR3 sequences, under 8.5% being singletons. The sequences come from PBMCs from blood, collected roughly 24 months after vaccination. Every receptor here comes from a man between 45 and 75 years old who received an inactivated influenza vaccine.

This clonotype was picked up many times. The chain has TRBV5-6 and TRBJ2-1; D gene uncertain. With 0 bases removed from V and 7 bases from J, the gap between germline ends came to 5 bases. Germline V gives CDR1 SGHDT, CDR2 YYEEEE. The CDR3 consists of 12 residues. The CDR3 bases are TGTGCCAGCAGCTTGGTGTGGAATGAGCAGTTCTTC. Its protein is CASSLVWNEQFF. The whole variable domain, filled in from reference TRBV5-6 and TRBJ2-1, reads DAGVTQSPTHLIKTRGQQVTLRCSPKSGHDTVSWYQQALGQGPQFIFQYYEEEERQRGNFPDRFSGHQFPNYSSELNVNALLLGDSALYLCASSLVWNEQFFGPGTRLTVL.

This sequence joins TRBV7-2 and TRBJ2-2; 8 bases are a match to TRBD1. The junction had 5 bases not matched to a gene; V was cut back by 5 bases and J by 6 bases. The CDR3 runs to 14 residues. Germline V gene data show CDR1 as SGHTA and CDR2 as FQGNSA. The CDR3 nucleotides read TGTGCCAGCAGCCCAGGGGGCGGGGCCGGGGAGCTGTTTTTT. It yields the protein CASSPGGGAGELFF.

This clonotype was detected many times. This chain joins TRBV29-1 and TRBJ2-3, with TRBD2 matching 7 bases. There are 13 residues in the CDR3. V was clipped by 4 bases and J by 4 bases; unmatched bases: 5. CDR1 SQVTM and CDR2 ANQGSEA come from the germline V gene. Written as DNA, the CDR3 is TGCAGCGTTGTGGCGGGGGAGGCAGATACGCAGTATTTT. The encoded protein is CSVVAGEADTQYF.

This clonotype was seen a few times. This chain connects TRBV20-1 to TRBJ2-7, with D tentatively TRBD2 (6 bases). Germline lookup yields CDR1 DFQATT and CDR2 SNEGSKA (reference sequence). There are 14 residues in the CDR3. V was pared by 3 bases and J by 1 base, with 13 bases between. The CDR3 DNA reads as TGCAGTGCTAGCCCTAGCGCGTTATCCTACGAGCAGTACTTC. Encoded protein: CSASPSALSYEQYF.

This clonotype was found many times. The CDR3 sequence: CASRSQMTGWYEQYF. Written as DNA, the CDR3 is TGTGCCAGCAGAAGCCAAATGACAGGGTGGTACGAGCAGTACTTC. V usage is TRBV6-2 or TRBV6-3 and J usage is TRBJ2-7; 7 nucleotides align to TRBD1. The length of the CDR3 is 15 residues. CDR1 is MNHEY, CDR2 SVGEGT, per germline. The junction had 12 bases not matched to a gene; V was cut back by 6 bases and J by 4 bases.

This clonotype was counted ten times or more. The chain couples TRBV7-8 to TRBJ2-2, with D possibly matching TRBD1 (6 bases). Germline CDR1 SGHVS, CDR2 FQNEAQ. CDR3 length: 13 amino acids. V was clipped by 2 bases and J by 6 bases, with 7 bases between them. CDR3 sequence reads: CASSLQGSGELFF. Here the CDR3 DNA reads TGTGCCAGCAGCTTACAGGGGTCCGGGGAGCTGTTTTTT.

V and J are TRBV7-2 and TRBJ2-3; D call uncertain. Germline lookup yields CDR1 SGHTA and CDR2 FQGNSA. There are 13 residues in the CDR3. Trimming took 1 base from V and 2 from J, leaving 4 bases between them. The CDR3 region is CASSLVITDTQYF. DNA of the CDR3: TGTGCCAGCAGCTTAGTTATCACAGATACGCAGTATTTT.

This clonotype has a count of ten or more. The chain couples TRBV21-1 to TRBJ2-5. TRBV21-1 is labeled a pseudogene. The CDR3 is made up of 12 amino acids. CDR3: CASSKKKTPWYF. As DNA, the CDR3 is TGTGCCAGCAGCAAGAAGAAGACACCCTGGTACTTC.

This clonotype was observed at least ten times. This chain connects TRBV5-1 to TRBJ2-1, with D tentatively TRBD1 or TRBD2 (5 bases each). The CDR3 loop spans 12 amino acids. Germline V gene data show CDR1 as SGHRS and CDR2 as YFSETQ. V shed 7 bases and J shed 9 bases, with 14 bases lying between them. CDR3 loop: CASRLGTLEQFF. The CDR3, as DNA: TGCGCCAGCCGGCTCGGGACGCTTGAGCAGTTCTTC.

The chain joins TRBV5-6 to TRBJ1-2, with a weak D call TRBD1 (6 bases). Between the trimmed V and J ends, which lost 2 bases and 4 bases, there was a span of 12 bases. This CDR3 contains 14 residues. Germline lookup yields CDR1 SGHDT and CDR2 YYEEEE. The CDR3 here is CASSFGQQSYGYTF. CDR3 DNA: TGTGCCAGCAGCTTTGGACAGCAAAGCTATGGCTACACCTTC.

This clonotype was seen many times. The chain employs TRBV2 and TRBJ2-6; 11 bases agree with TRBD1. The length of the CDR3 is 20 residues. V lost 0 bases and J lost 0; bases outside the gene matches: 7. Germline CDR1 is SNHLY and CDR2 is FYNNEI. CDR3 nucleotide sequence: TGTGCCAGCAGTGAAGCGCTTCTCGGGACAGGGGGCTCTGGGGCCAACGTCCTGACTTTC. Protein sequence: CASSEALLGTGGSGANVLTF.

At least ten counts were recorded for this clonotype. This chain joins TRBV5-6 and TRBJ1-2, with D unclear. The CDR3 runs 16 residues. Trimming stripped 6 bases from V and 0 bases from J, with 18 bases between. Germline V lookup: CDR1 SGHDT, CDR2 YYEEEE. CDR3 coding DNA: TGTGCCAGCACGCAGGACGTGGGATCAGCTAACTATGGCTACACCTTC. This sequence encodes CASTQDVGSANYGYTF. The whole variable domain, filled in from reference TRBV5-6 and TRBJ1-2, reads DAGVTQSPTHLIKTRGQQVTLRCSPKSGHDTVSWYQQALGQGPQFIFQYYEEEERQRGNFPDRFSGHQFPNYSSELNVNALLLGDSALYLCASTQDVGSANYGYTFGSGTRLTVV.

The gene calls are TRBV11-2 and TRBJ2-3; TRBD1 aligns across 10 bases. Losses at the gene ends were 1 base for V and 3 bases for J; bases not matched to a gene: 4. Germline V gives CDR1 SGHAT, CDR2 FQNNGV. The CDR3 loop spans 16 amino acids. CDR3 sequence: CASSLGRTGGTDTQYF. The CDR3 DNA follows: TGTGCCAGCAGCTTAGGGAGGACAGGGGGGACAGATACGCAGTATTTT.

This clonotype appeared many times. The CDR3 here is CASSQERSFNQPQHF. The CDR3 DNA reads TGCGCCAGCAGCCAAGAGAGGAGCTTCAATCAGCCCCAGCATTTT. The genes are TRBV4-3 and TRBJ1-5; no firm D call. The CDR3 consists of 15 residues. Germline V gene sequence: CDR1 LGHNA, CDR2 YSLEER. V lost 0 bases and J lost 3, with 9 bases in between.

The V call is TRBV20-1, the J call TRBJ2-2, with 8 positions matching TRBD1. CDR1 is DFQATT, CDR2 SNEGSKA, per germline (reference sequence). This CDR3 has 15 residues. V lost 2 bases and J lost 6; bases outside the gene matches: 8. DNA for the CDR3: TGCAGTGCTAGAAAACCGGGACAGGTGGCCGGGGAGCTGTTTTTT. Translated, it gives CSARKPGQVAGELFF.

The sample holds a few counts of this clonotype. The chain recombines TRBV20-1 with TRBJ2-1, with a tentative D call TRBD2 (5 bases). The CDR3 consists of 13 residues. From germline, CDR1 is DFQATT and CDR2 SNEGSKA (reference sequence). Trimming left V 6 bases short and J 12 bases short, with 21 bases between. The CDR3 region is CSATPYSDAGQFF. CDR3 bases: TGCAGTGCCACCCCCTACTCAGACGCGGGGCAGTTCTTC.

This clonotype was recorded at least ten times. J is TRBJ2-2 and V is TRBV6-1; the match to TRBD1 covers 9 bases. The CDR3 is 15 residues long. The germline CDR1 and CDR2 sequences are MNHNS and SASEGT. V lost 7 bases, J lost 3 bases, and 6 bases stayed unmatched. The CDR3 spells CASKLRTGDTGELFF. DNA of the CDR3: TGTGCCAGCAAACTCCGGACAGGGGACACCGGGGAGCTGTTTTTT.

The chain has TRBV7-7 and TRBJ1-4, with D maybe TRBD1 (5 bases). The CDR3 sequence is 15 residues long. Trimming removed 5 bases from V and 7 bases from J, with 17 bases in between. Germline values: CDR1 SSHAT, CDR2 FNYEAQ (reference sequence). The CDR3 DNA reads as TGTGCCAGCAGCCCCCTATCGGGCCAGGGTGAAAAACTGTTTTTT. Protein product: CASSPLSGQGEKLFF.

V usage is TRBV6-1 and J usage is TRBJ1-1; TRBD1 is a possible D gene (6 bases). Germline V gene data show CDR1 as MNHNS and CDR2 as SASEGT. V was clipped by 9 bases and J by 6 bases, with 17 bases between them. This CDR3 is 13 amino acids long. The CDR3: CASLGQGWPEAFF. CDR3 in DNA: TGTGCCAGTCTCGGCCAGGGGTGGCCTGAAGCTTTCTTT.

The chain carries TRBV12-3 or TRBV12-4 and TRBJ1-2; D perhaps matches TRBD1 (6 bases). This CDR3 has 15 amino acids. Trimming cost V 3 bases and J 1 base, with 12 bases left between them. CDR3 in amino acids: CASSLLGGGNYGYTF. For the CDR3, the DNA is TGTGCCAGCAGTTTGCTCGGAGGGGGTAACTATGGCTACACCTTC.